This entry lists 16 T cell receptor beta chains sequenced from one sample in a study of OX40 agonist ivuxolimab in advanced cancers. Sequencing was performed with immunoSEQ multiplex PCR; in TCRdb, only in-frame clones are kept and a portion is missing. Among 89,000 or so clones listed, around 90% were seen once. The specimen comprised CD4+ or CD8+ T cells sorted from blood, sampled in a trial of the OX40 agonist ivuxolimab. Source of these receptors: an adult with an advanced solid tumor such as melanoma, head and neck, liver or kidney cancer.

The V gene is TRBV6-5, the J gene TRBJ2-1, with 8 nucleotides matching TRBD2. This CDR3 region has 15 residues. The junction had 7 bases not matched to a gene; V was cut back by 0 bases and J by 9 bases. CDR1 and CDR2 from the germline V gene are MNHEY and SVGAGI. The CDR3 is CASSYSAGGSPEQFF. CDR3 nucleotides: TGTGCCAGCAGTTACTCCGCGGGGGGATCGCCTGAGCAGTTCTTC.

V is TRBV13 and J is TRBJ2-3; either TRBD1 or TRBD2 may supply D (5 bases each). V lost 4 bases to trimming and J lost 1 base, with 18 bases between them. The CDR3 sequence is 17 residues long. Germline V gives CDR1 PRHDT, CDR2 FYEKMQ (reference sequence). The CDR3 DNA is TGTGCCAGCAGCTGGACCGGCCGGGACCCTGGCACAGATACGCAGTATTTT. It encodes CASSWTGRDPGTDTQYF.

This clone was counted a single time. This chain links TRBV4-3 with TRBJ2-6; possible D gene TRBD1, 6 bases. Germline V gene data show CDR1 as LGHNA and CDR2 as YSLEER. V gave up 4 bases and J gave up 1 base, with 14 bases separating them. There are 17 residues in the CDR3. CDR3 bases: TGCGCCAGCAGCCTGGACAGCATGCCATCTGGGGCCAACGTCCTGACTTTC. The encoded protein is CASSLDSMPSGANVLTF.

In this sample, this clone turned up once. The chain links TRBV27 to TRBJ2-7; the match to TRBD1 covers 9 bases. Unmatched junction bases numbered 11, after V lost 8 bases and J lost 6 bases. Germline loops: CDR1 MNHEY, CDR2 SMNVEV (reference sequence). This CDR3 has 14 amino acids. The CDR3 region has the DNA TGTGCCAGCGGGGGGGACAGGGCGGGACGCGAGCAGTACTTC. Protein sequence: CASGGDRAGREQYF.

This clone has only a few counts. V gene TRBV28 combines with J gene TRBJ2-7; 7 positions agree with TRBD1. With 3 bases clipped from V and 6 bases from J, the junction kept 2 bases outside the gene matches. CDR1 and CDR2 (germline): MDHEN, SYDVKM. The CDR3 has 12 residues. The CDR3 protein is CASSFHRGEQYF. For the CDR3, the DNA is TGTGCCAGCAGTTTTCACAGGGGCGAGCAGTACTTC.

The V and J genes are TRBV9 and TRBJ1-2; possibly TRBD1 for D (6 bases). Germline V lookup: CDR1 SGDLS, CDR2 YYNGEE. This CDR3 is 15 amino acids long. Trimming removed 2 bases at V and 0 bases at J, with 11 bases between. CDR3 amino acids: CASSVMDSPNYGYTF. Here the CDR3 DNA reads TGTGCCAGCAGCGTTATGGACAGCCCTAACTATGGCTACACCTTC.

The V call is TRBV6-6, the J call TRBJ1-6, with 7 bases identical to TRBD1. Germline assignment: CDR1 MNHNY and CDR2 SVGAGI (reference sequence). The J segment lost 3 bases and the V segment lost 7 bases, leaving 3 bases of the junction unmatched. This CDR3 has 14 residues. The CDR3 nucleotides are TGTGCCAGCACCTGGACAGGCTATAATTCACCCCTCCACTTT. Its protein product is CASTWTGYNSPLHF.

The sample holds one count of this clone. V usage is TRBV4-2 and J usage is TRBJ1-2; 7 positions match TRBD1. With 3 bases clipped from V and 1 base from J, the junction kept 17 bases outside the gene matches. The CDR3 length is 19 residues. The germline CDR1 and CDR2 sequences are LGHNA and YNFKEQ. The CDR3 is CASSHSAGTEDSFNYGYTF. In nucleotides, the CDR3 is TGTGCCAGCAGCCACTCAGCGGGGACAGAAGATTCCTTTAACTATGGCTACACCTTC.

The CDR3 is CASSPLLNTEAFF. Here the CDR3 DNA reads TGTGCCAGCAGTCCGCTACTGAACACTGAAGCTTTCTTT. The chain is built from TRBV28 and TRBJ1-1; D unclear. V was clipped by 5 bases and J by 0 bases, with 7 bases between them. From germline, CDR1 is MDHEN and CDR2 SYDVKM. The CDR3 has 13 residues.

V gene TRBV4-1 combines with J gene TRBJ1-1, with D tentatively TRBD1 (5 bases). V was clipped by 4 bases and J by 5 bases, with 11 bases between them. This CDR3 contains 13 residues. Germline assignment: CDR1 MGHRA and CDR2 YSYEKL. The CDR3 sequence: CASSPREFTEAFF. The CDR3 coding sequence is TGCGCCAGCAGCCCCAGGGAATTTACTGAAGCTTTCTTT.

V gene TRBV27 combines with J gene TRBJ2-7; 9 bases map to TRBD1. The CDR3 is 14 amino acids. The germline CDR1 and CDR2 sequences are MNHEY and SMNVEV (reference sequence). Trimming at V came to 5 bases and at J to 7 bases, leaving 9 bases not matched to a gene. Written as DNA, the CDR3 is TGTGCCAGCAGTAACAGGGGGCAGATTCGAGAGCAGTACGTC. It yields the protein CASSNRGQIREQYV.

The chain recombines TRBV28 with TRBJ2-4; perhaps D is TRBD1 or TRBD2 (5 bases each). This CDR3 comprises 15 residues. The germline V gene has CDR1 MDHEN and CDR2 SYDVKM. Trimming cost V 5 bases and J 8 bases, with 19 bases left between them. In DNA form, the CDR3 reads TGTGCCAGCAGTCAGCCCCCTTGGGGGACGGACATTCAGTACTTC. Translating gives CASSQPPWGTDIQYF.

The V and J genes are TRBV28 and TRBJ1-4; D gene unclear. Germline V lookup: CDR1 MDHEN, CDR2 SYDVKM. V lost 6 bases and J 10 bases, leaving 18 bases between the germline ends. The CDR3 is 14 residues long. The CDR3, as DNA: TGTGCCAGCAGCCGCGCCCCTCCCGCCCCAAAACTGTTTTTT. Translated: CASSRAPPAPKLFF.

This chain links TRBV7-6 with TRBJ1-6; D unclear. The ends were cut back, 9 bases at V and 7 bases at J, with 16 bases in the middle. The CDR3 length is 14 residues. CDR1 and CDR2 from the germline V gene are SGHVS and FNYEAQ. CDR3 sequence: CARPCINRNSPLHF. In nucleotides, the CDR3 is TGTGCCAGGCCGTGCATTAATCGGAATTCACCCCTCCACTTT.

The J gene is TRBJ1-4, the V gene TRBV6-5; D not resolved. The germline gives CDR1 MNHEY, CDR2 SVGAGI. This CDR3 has 16 residues. Trimming shortened V by 2 bases and J by 0 bases, and 10 bases separated the two germline ends. CDR3 coding DNA: TGTGCCAGCAGTTACCGGCCCTTTGCAACTAATGAAAAACTGTTTTTT. Its translation: CASSYRPFATNEKLFF.

This chain links TRBV6-5 with TRBJ2-2; D uncertain. Trimming shortened V by 2 bases and J by 2 bases, and 9 bases separated the two germline ends. The CDR3 totals 15 residues. In germline, CDR1 is MNHEY, CDR2 SVGAGI. The CDR3 loop reads CASSYGPFNTGELFF. As DNA, the CDR3 is TGTGCCAGCAGTTACGGACCGTTCAACACCGGGGAGCTGTTTTTT.